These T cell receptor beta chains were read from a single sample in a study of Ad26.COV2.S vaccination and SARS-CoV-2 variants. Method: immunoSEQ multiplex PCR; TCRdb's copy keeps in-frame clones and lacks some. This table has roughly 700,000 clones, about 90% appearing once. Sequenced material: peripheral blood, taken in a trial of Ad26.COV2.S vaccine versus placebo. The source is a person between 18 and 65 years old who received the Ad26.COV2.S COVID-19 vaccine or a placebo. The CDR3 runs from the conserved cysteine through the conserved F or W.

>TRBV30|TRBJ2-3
CAWSRLAGGRGGTDTQYF
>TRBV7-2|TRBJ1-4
CASSLQVNEKLFF
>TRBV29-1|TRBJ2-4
CSVRTGEGKNIQYF
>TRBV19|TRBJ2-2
CASSAYWTSGYTGELFF
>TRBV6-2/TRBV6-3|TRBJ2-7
CASSYSSASYEQYF
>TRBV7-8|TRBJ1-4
CASSRDRPEKLFF
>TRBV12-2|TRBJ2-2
CASRLVDRNTGELFF
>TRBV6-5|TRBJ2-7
CATSDRGEIYEQYF
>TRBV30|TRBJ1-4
CAWSGVATNEKLFF
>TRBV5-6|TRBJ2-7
CASSRDGLAAYEQYF
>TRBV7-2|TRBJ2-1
CASSPPGTSYNEQFF
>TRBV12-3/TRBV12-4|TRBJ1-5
CASSPRREPQHF
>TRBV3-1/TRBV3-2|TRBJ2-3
CASSQGAGGPVLTDTQYF
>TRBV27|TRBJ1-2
CASSFGGEGYGYTF
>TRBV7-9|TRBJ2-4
CASSPRALTSGLGNIQYF
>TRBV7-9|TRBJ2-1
CAIHGGSVRAGVLNEQFF
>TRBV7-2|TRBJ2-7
CASSLRFAGGYEQYF
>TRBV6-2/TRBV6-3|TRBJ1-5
CASSDLPGQWNVGGNQPQHF
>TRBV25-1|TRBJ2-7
CASSGDRGSREQYF
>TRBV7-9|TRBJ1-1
CASTHRYTMNTEAFF
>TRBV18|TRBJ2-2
CASSPWAGENTGELFF
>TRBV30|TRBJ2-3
CAWSVGLALSDTQYF
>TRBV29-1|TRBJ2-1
CSVAPRGSNEQFF
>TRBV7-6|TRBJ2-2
CASSHGDVPVGELFF
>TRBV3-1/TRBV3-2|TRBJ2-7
CASSQDVRQNYEQYF
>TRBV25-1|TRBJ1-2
CASSVGTGVGYTF
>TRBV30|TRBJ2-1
CATPGRASYNEQFF
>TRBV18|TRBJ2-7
CASSPLIVGEQYF
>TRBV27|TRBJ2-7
CASSLLAGGPYEQYF
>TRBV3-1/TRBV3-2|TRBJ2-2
CASKSSLAGVKTGELFF
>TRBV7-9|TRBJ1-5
CASNFGQGASQPQHF
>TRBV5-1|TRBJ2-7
CASSPSGESEQYF
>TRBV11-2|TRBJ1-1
CASSLDGESEAFF
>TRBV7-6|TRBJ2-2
CASSLVGPFNTGELFF
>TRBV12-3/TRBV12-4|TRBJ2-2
CASSFNAGELFF
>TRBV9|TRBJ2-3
CASSITSAWTDTQYF
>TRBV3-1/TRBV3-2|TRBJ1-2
CASSLQTGSHGYTF
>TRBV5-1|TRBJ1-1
CASSSGQGGVTEAFF
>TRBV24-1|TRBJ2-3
CATSDPEGGVDTQYF
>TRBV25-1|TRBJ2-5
CASSEGQLQETQYF
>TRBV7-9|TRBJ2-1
CASSSPGLVPYNEQFF
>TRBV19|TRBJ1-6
CASSIGASSPLHF
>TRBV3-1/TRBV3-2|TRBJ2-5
CASSQTQETQYF
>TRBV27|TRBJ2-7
CASSPTDRGYEQYF
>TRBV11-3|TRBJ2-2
CASSSTYGTGSGELFF
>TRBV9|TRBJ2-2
CASSVGGNTGELFF
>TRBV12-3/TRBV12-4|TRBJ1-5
CASTTKRQPQHF
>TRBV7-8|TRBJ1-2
CASSLRQGSNYGYTF
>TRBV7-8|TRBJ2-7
CASSLALRESSYEQYF
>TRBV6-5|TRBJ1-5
CASTTLGSNQPQHF
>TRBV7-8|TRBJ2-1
CASSRLGSYLLYNEQFF
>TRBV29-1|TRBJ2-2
CSVRVQADSGELFF
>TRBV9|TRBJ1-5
CASSVGPGQNQPQHF
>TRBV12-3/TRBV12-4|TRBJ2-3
CASSGSDTQYF
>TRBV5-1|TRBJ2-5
CASSFRAGTGAETQYF